This T cell receptor beta chain was captured by sequencing in a study of cytotoxic CD8 clonotypes in ibrutinib-treated CLL. Study-level information: Patients: more than nine relapsed/refractory, roughly 16 treatment-naive, 17 IGHV unmutated. Response sampling took place at median around 12 months of treatment, range 6 to 36. Average yields of roughly 260,000 productive templates and 94,082 productive rearrangements characterized the samples.

Sequencing used immunoSEQ multiplex PCR; TCRdb keeps in-frame clones, though not all of them. The sample yields 49,000 or so clones, around half seen once. Study outcomes and limitations: Patients had baseline clonality above age-matched healthy donors, and this clonality moved with circulating CD8+ T-cell counts.

The CDR3 sequence is 13 residues long. Deletions cut 3 bases from V and 7 bases from J, with 13 bases between. The V gene's germline CDR1 is PRHDT and CDR2 FYEKMQ (reference sequence). Regarding this clone: Its specificity is unknown.

The sample consisted of PBMCs, taken after 12 months of ibrutinib treatment. The chain couples TRBV13 to TRBJ2-7; a weak D match, TRBD2 (6 bases). The sequence came from a human donor with chronic lymphocytic leukemia. This CDR3 reads CASSLRDLLEQYF. DNA for the CDR3: TGTGCCAGCAGCTTGCGGGATCTTTTAGAGCAGTACTTC.